These 17 T cell receptor beta chains share one sample of origin, sequenced in a study of T cell changes during pregnancy in multiple sclerosis. Assay used: immunoSEQ multiplex PCR; TCRdb lists only in-frame clones, some missing. Counted here are tens of thousands of clones, roughly 92% occurring once; the ten biggest clones make up 3.7%. This specimen consisted of peripheral blood, obtained after pregnancy. These receptors all come from a female donor in good health, enrolled as a control in a pregnancy study.

The chain couples TRBV5-1 to TRBJ2-5; no definite D call. The CDR3 is 14 residues long. Germline CDR1 is SGHRS and CDR2 is YFSETQ. V was trimmed by 4 bases and J by 4 bases, leaving 14 bases between them. As DNA, the CDR3 is TGCGCCAGCAGCAAAACCTTAGCCACAGAGACCCAGTACTTC. Translation gives CASSKTLATETQYF.

This chain uses TRBV7-9 with TRBJ2-7, with a possible D match to TRBD2 (5 bases). The CDR3 has 12 residues. Germline CDR1 is SEHNR and CDR2 is FQNEAQ (reference sequence). Trimming stripped 8 bases from V and 2 bases from J, with 10 bases between. DNA for the CDR3: TGTGCCAGCGGACGGGAAACCTACGAGCAGTACTTC. Its translation is CASGRETYEQYF.

The chain joins TRBV5-1 to TRBJ2-3; the D is unclear. The CDR3 has 16 amino acids. Between the trimmed V and J ends, which lost 0 bases and 1 base, there was a span of 12 bases. Germline V lookup: CDR1 SGHRS, CDR2 YFSETQ. The CDR3, as DNA: TGCGCCAGCAGCTTGGCTGCGCCTGCCCGCACAGATACGCAGTATTTT. Translation: CASSLAAPARTDTQYF.

J is TRBJ2-1 and V is TRBV5-1, with 9 bases fitting TRBD2. Germline V gene data show CDR1 as SGHRS and CDR2 as YFSETQ. CDR3 length equals 17 residues. Losses at the gene ends were 0 bases for V and 7 bases for J; bases not matched to a gene: 11. The CDR3 reads CASSLGGLAGVRNEQFF. In nucleotides, the CDR3 is TGCGCCAGCAGCTTGGGGGGTTTAGCGGGAGTGAGAAATGAGCAGTTCTTC.

The chain is built from TRBV28 and TRBJ2-3; the match to TRBD2 covers 7 bases. V shed 2 bases and J 13 bases; nucleotides not matched to a gene: 6. The germline gives CDR1 MDHEN, CDR2 SYDVKM. This CDR3 comprises 12 residues. CDR3 DNA: TGTGCCAGCAGTTTACCCAGCGGGGCCAAGTATTTT. This encodes CASSLPSGAKYF.

V gene TRBV27 combines with J gene TRBJ1-1, with D possibly TRBD1 on 5 matching bases. Germline CDR1 and CDR2: MNHEY and SMNVEV (reference sequence). V lost 4 bases, J lost 1 base, and 7 bases lay in between. The CDR3 is 13 residues long. Here the CDR3 DNA reads TGTGCCAGCAGTTGGGGGGGGAACACTGAAGCTTTCTTT. It yields the protein CASSWGGNTEAFF.

This sequence joins TRBV11-2 and TRBJ2-2, with TRBD2 matching 11 bases. The germline CDR1 and CDR2 sequences are SGHAT and FQNNGV. The CDR3 is 16 amino acids. V gave up 4 bases and J gave up 5 bases; unmatched junction bases: 6. The chain's CDR3 is CASSSELAGVTGELFF. The CDR3 DNA is TGTGCCAGCAGCTCCGAACTAGCGGGGGTAACCGGGGAGCTGTTTTTT.

This rearrangement joins TRBV28 to TRBJ2-1; 13 bases fit TRBD2. This CDR3 has 15 residues. The V gene end was trimmed by 5 bases and the J gene end by 8 bases; junction bases not matched to a gene: 6. CDR1 and CDR2 (germline): MDHEN, SYDVKM. CDR3 sequence: CASSHTSGGAYEQFF. The CDR3 DNA reads TGTGCCAGCAGTCATACTAGCGGGGGGGCATATGAGCAGTTCTTC.

V is TRBV6-1 and J is TRBJ1-1; no reliable D call. The CDR3 contains 14 residues. Germline assignment: CDR1 MNHNS and CDR2 SASEGT. Trimming took 3 bases from V and 0 from J, leaving 8 bases between them. CDR3 loop: CASSDLQMNTEAFF. The CDR3 DNA is TGTGCCAGCAGTGACTTACAAATGAACACTGAAGCTTTCTTT.

The chain combines TRBV5-1 with TRBJ1-3, with 7 bases aligning to TRBD1. Trimming at V came to 4 bases and at J to 4 bases, leaving 11 bases not matched to a gene. The CDR3 spans 16 residues. Germline CDR1 reads SGHRS; CDR2 reads YFSETQ. CDR3: CASSDLASGGGNTIYF. CDR3 DNA: TGCGCCAGCAGCGATCTGGCTTCAGGGGGAGGAAACACCATATATTTT.

V is TRBV5-6 and J is TRBJ1-3, with D possibly matching TRBD1 (5 bases). V was pared by 4 bases and J by 4 bases, with 18 bases between. Looked up from germline, CDR1 is SGHDT and CDR2 is YYEEEE. CDR3 length equals 16 residues. CDR3 amino acids: CASSLGGRAGGNTIYF. The CDR3 DNA follows: TGTGCCAGCAGCCTGGGCGGCAGGGCGGGAGGAAACACCATATATTTT.

This sequence joins TRBV11-2 and TRBJ2-1, with D possibly being TRBD2 (6 bases). In germline, CDR1 is SGHAT, CDR2 FQNNGV. The CDR3 sequence is 17 residues long. V dropped 4 bases and J dropped 4 bases, with 20 bases sitting between them. CDR3 region: CASSSARGFLTYNEQFF. The CDR3 nucleotides read TGTGCCAGCAGCTCGGCGCGGGGTTTTTTGACGTACAATGAGCAGTTCTTC.

This clone was found a few times. J is TRBJ1-1 and V is TRBV5-1; D unclear. This CDR3 has 13 residues. The V end lost 1 base, the J end lost 5 bases, and 9 bases lay between the germline ends. Germline V gives CDR1 SGHRS, CDR2 YFSETQ. CDR3 nucleotide sequence: TGCGCCAGCAGCTTGAGAGGGATTACTGAAGCTTTCTTT. This codes for CASSLRGITEAFF.

The chain links TRBV7-3 to TRBJ1-1; D is possibly TRBD1 (5 bases). The CDR3 has 13 amino acids. V lost 5 bases and J 0 bases, leaving 7 bases between the germline ends. Germline V gene lookup returns CDR1 SGHTA and CDR2 FQGTGA. The CDR3 region has the DNA TGTGCCAGCAGCAGGACATTGAACACTGAAGCTTTCTTT. This gives the protein CASSRTLNTEAFF. Using reference TRBV7-3 and TRBJ1-1 for the parts outside the CDR3, the full variable domain is GAGVSQTPSNKVTEKGKYVELRCDPISGHTALYWYRQSLGQGPEFLIYFQGTGAADDSGLPNDRFFAVRPEGSVSTLKIQRTERGDSAVYLCASSRTLNTEAFFGQGTRLTVV.

This clone was seen only once. The chain combines TRBV15 with TRBJ2-5; TRBD1 matches 7 bases. Germline-derived CDR1 and CDR2 are LNHNV and YYDKDF (reference sequence). V was pared by 5 bases and J by 0 bases, with 3 bases of the junction left unmatched. The CDR3 is made up of 14 amino acids. The CDR3 is CATSQTGNQETQYF. The CDR3 DNA follows: TGTGCCACCAGCCAGACAGGGAACCAAGAGACCCAGTACTTC.

This clone was recorded once. V and J are TRBV29-1 and TRBJ1-2; tentative D call: TRBD1 (5 bases). V lost 5 bases and J lost 4, with 11 bases in between. Germline V gene data show CDR1 as SQVTM and CDR2 as ANQGSEA. The CDR3 length is 12 residues. CDR3 sequence (DNA): TGCAGCGTTAAGGTCAGGGCCTATGGCTACACCTTC. Residues: CSVKVRAYGYTF.

V is TRBV9 and J is TRBJ2-1, with a tentative D call TRBD2 (5 bases). The CDR3 length is 19 residues. Between the trimmed V and J ends, which lost 0 bases and 2 bases, there was a span of 21 bases. Germline loops: CDR1 SGDLS, CDR2 YYNGEE. CDR3 region: CASSVESAAASGAYNEQFF. The DNA for the CDR3 is TGTGCCAGCAGCGTAGAATCGGCAGCGGCCTCCGGGGCCTACAATGAGCAGTTCTTC.